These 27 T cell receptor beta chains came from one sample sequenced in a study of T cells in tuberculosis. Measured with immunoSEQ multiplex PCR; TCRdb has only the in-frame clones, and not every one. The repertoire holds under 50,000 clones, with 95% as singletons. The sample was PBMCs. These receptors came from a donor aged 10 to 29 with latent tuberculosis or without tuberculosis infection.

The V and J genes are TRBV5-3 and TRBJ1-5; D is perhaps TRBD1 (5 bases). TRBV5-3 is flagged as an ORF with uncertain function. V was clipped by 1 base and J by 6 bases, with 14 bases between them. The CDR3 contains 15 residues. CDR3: CARSLWAGRSQPQHF. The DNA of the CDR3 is TGTGCCAGAAGCTTGTGGGCAGGGCGGTCTCAGCCCCAGCATTTT.

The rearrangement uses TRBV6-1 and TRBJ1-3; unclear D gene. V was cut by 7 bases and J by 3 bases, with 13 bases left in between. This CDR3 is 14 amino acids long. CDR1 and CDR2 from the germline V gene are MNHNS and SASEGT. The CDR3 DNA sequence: TGTGCCAGCAACTGGCGGCTGAGTGGAAACACCATATATTTT. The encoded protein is CASNWRLSGNTIYF.

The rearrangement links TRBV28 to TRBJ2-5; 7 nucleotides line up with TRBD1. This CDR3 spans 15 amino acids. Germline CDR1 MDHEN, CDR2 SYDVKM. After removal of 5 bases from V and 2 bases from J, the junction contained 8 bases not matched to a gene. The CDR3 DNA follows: TGTGCCAGCAGTGAACAGGGGTCGGGACAAGAGACCCAGTACTTC. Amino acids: CASSEQGSGQETQYF.

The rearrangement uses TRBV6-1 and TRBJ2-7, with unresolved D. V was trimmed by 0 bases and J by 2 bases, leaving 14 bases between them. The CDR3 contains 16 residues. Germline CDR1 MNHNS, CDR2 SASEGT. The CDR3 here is CASSEALTVTAYEQYF. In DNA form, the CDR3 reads TGTGCCAGCAGTGAAGCTTTGACCGTTACAGCCTACGAGCAGTACTTC.

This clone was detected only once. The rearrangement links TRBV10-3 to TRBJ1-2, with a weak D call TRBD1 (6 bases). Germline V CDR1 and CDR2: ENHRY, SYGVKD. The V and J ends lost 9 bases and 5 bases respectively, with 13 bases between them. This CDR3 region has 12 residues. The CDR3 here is CAIRQAGYGYTF. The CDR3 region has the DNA TGTGCCATTCGACAGGCAGGGTATGGCTACACCTTC.

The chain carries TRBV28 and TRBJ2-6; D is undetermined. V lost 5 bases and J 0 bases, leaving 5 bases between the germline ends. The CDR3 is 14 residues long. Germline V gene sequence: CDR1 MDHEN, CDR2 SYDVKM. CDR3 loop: CASSMSSGANVLTF. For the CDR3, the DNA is TGTGCCAGCAGTATGAGCTCTGGGGCCAACGTCCTGACTTTC.

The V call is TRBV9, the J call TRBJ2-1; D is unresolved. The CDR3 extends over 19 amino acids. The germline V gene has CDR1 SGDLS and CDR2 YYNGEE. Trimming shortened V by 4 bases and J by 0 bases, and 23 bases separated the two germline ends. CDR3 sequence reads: CASSTRPSDTLNSYNEQFF. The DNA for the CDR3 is TGTGCCAGCAGCACCCGACCCTCCGACACCCTAAACTCCTACAATGAGCAGTTCTTC.

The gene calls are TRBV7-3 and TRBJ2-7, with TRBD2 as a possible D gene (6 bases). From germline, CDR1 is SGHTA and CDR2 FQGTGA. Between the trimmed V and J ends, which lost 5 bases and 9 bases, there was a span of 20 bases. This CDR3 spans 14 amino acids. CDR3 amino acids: CASSHGKREAGQYF. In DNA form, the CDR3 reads TGTGCCAGCAGCCATGGAAAGAGGGAGGCCGGGCAGTACTTC. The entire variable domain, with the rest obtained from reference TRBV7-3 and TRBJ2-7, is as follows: GAGVSQTPSNKVTEKGKYVELRCDPISGHTALYWYRQSLGQGPEFLIYFQGTGAADDSGLPNDRFFAVRPEGSVSTLKIQRTERGDSAVYLCASSHGKREAGQYFGPGTRLTVT.

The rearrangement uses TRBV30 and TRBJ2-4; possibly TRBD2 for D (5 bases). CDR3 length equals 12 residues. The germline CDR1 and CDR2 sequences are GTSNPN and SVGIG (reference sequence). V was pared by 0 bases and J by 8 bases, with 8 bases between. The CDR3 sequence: CAWSVGSDIQYF. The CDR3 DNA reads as TGTGCCTGGAGTGTAGGTAGCGACATTCAGTACTTC.

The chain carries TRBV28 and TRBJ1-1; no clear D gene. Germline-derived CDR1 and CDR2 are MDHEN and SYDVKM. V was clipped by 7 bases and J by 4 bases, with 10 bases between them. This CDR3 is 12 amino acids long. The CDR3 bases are TGTGCCAGCATGGTAGTATCCACTGAAGCTTTCTTT. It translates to CASMVVSTEAFF.

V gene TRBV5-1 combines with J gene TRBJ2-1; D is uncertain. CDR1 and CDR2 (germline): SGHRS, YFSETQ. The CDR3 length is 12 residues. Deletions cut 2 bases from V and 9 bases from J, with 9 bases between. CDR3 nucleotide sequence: TGCGCCAGCAGCTTCCCGCCCGGTGAGCAGTTCTTC. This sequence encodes CASSFPPGEQFF.

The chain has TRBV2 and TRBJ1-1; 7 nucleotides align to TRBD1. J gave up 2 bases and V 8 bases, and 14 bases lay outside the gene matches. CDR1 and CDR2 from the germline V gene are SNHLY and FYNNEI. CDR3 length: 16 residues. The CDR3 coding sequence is TGTGCCAGCGCTCGATTTTTAGGACAGGATAACACTGAAGCTTTCTTT. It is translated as CASARFLGQDNTEAFF.

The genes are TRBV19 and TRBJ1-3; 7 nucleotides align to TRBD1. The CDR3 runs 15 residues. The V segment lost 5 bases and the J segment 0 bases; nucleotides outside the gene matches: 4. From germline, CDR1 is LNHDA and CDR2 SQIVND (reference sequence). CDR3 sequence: CASSPRDSSGNTIYF. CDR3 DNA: TGTGCCAGTAGTCCCCGGGACAGCTCTGGAAACACCATATATTTT.

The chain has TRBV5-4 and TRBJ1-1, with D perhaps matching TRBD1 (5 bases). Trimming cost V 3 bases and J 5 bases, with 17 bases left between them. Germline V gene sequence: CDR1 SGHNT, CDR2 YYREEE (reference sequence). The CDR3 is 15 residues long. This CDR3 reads CASSWFGGVYTEAFF. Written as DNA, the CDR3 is TGTGCCAGCAGCTGGTTTGGAGGGGTGTATACTGAAGCTTTCTTT.

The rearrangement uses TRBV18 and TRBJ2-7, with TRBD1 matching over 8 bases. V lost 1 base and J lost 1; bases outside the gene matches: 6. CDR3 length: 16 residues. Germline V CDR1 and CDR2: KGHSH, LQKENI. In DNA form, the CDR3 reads TGTGCCAGCTCACCACTTAGCGGACAGGGTTCCTACGAGCAGTACTTC. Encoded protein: CASSPLSGQGSYEQYF.

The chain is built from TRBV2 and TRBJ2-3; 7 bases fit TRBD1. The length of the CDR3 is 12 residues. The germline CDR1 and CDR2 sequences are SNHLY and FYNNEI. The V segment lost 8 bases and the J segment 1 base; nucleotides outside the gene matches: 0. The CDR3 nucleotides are TGTGCCAGCGGGACAGGCACAGATACGCAGTATTTT. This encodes CASGTGTDTQYF. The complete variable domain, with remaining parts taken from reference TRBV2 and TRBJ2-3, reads EPEVTQTPSHQVTQMGQEVILRCVPISNHLYFYWYRQILGQKVEFLVSFYNNEISEKSEIFDDQFSVERPDGSNFTLKIRSTKLEDSAMYFCASGTGTDTQYFGPGTRLTVL.

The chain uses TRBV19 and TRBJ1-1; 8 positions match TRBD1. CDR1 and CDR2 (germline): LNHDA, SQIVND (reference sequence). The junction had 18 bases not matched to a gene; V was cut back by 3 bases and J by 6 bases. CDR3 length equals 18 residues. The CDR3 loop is CASSIRGTGLQWGAEAFF. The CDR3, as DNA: TGTGCCAGTAGTATCCGTGGGACAGGATTACAATGGGGGGCTGAAGCTTTCTTT.

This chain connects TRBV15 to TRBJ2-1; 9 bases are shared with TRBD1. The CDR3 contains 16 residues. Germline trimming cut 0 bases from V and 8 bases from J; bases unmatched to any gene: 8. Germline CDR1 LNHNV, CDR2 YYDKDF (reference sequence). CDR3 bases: TGTGCCACCAGCAGAGAGGGGGGGACAGGGCGGTATGAGCAGTTCTTC. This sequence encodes CATSREGGTGRYEQFF.

The CDR3 nucleotides are TGTGCCACCAGAAGCCCTAGCGGGGCCCCTCGACCCGACTACAATGAGCAGTTCTTC. This gives the protein CATRSPSGAPRPDYNEQFF. The chain joins TRBV2 to TRBJ2-1; 9 nucleotides align to TRBD2. Germline-derived CDR1 and CDR2 are SNHLY and FYNNEI. V lost 10 bases to trimming and J lost 3 bases; unmatched junction nucleotides: 22. The CDR3 has 19 residues.

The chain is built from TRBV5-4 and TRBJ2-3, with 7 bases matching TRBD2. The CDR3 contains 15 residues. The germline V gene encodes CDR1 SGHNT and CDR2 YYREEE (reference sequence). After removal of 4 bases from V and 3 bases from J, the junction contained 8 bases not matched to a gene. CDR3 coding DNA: TGTGCCAGCAGCGGATTGACTAGCACTACAGATACGCAGTATTTT. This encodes CASSGLTSTTDTQYF.

The CDR3 nucleotides are TGTGCCTGGAGTGTACCGGGGTCAGCCGGAAACACCATATATTTT. Encoded protein: CAWSVPGSAGNTIYF. This chain links TRBV30 with TRBJ1-3; D call uncertain. The germline V gene has CDR1 GTSNPN and CDR2 SVGIG (reference sequence). V was pared by 0 bases and J by 4 bases, with 13 bases between. The length of the CDR3 is 15 residues.

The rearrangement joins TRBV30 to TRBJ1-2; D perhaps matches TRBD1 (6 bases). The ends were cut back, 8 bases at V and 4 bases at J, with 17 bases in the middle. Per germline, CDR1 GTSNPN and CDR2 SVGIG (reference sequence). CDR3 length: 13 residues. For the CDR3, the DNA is TGTGCCGGAGAGCAACAGGGCGGCTATGGCTACACCTTC. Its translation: CAGEQQGGYGYTF.

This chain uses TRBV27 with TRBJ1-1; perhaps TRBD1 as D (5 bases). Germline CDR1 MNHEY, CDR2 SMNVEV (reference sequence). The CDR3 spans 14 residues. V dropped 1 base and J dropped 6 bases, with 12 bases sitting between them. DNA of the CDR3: TGTGCCAGCAGTTTATTGGGTGGAGGGGCTGAAGCTTTCTTT. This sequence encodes CASSLLGGGAEAFF.

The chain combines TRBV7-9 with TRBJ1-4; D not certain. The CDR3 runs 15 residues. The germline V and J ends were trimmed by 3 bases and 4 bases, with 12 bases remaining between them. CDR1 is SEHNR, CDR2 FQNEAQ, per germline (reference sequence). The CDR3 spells CASSFLLSGNEKLFF. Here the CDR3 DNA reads TGTGCCAGCAGCTTTCTTCTCTCGGGTAATGAAAAACTGTTTTTT.

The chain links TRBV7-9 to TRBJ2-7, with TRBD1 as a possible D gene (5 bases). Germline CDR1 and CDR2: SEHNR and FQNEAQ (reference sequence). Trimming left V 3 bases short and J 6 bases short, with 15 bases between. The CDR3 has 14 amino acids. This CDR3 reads CASSLEKGRIEQYF. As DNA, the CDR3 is TGTGCCAGCAGCTTGGAGAAGGGGCGGATCGAGCAGTACTTC.

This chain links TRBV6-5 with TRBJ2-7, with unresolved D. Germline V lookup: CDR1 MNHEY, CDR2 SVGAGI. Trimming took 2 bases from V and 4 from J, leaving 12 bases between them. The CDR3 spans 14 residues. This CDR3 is CASSYITKKYEQYF. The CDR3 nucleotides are TGTGCCAGCAGTTACATCACTAAGAAATACGAGCAGTACTTC.

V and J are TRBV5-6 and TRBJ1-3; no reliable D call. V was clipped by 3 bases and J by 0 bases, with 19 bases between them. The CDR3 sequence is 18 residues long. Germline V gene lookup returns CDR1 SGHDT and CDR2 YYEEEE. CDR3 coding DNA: TGTGCCAGCAGCTACTTGGGCCCTAGGAGGAGCTCTGGAAACACCATATATTTT. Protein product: CASSYLGPRRSSGNTIYF.